The following is a T cell receptor beta chain sequence with its context. Its antigen remains unknown. Patients with active juvenile idiopathic arthritis donated these samples. Assay used: immunoSEQ multiplex PCR; TCRdb lists only in-frame clones, some missing. There are some 3,900 clones in the sample; approximately 83% occur only once, and 4.6% lies in the top ten. CDR1 is MDHEN and CDR2 is SYDVKM in the germline V gene. The V gene end was trimmed by 6 bases and the J gene end by 0 bases; junction bases not matched to a gene: 3. CDR3 length: 14 residues. These data originate in a study of circulating and synovial CD4+ cells in juvenile arthritis. General observations from the study: Bulk blood CD4 repertoires were more diverse than these.

The chain couples TRBV28 to TRBJ1-1; 8 bases align to TRBD1. The source is a human donor with juvenile idiopathic arthritis. The sequencing sample was made of CD4+ T cells from synovial fluid. CDR3 coding DNA: TGTGCCAGCAGGCGACAGGGGATGAACACTGAAGCTTTCTTT. Protein product: CASRRQGMNTEAFF.